Reported below is one T cell receptor (beta chain). Trimming pared 4 bases from V and 0 bases from J, leaving 12 bases between. Per the germline V gene, CDR1 is KGHSH and CDR2 is LQKENI. This CDR3 spans 16 amino acids. This sample is drawn from a study of control samples from healthy donors and cancer patients. Generated by immunoSEQ multiplex PCR, the TCRdb table keeps only in-frame clones and is missing some. The sample gives 130,000 to 150,000 clones, 90% to 95% of which show up once; about 5.8% is in the top ten. The rearrangement links TRBV18 to TRBJ1-4; the D gene is possibly TRBD1 (6 bases). Source material: blood. This clonotype was obtained from a young man in good health. This chain's CDR3 is CASSRDRTATNEKLFF. CDR3 DNA: TGTGCCAGCTCACGTGACCGGACAGCAACTAATGAAAAACTGTTTTTT.